This T cell receptor (beta chain) was retrieved from a study of Ad26.COV2.S vaccination and SARS-CoV-2 variants. Regarding the study as a whole: Considerable breadth of spike-specific CD8+ and CD4+ T cell responses has reportedly been documented following vaccination. Overall T cell responses may have been underestimated by the analyses of TCR breadth and depth.

This clone was seen only a few times. Its antigen is still unknown. Data came from immunoSEQ multiplex PCR; TCRdb stores just in-frame clones and leaves some out. The table shows 400,000 to 450,000 clones, with approximately 92% occurring only once. The treatment denotes: around 19 received Ad26.COV2.S at low or high dose, single or two shots; several received placebo; per-sample allocation not given. Each sample was drawn 63 days after the first injection (of vaccine or placebo). In Boston, an adult donor aged 18-55 years took part. The CDR3 spans 15 residues. CDR1 SGHTA and CDR2 FQGNSA come from the germline V gene. V shed 5 bases and J 3 bases; nucleotides not matched to a gene: 3.

The rearrangement links TRBV7-2 to TRBJ2-7; TRBD2 matches at 14 bases. The sequencing used peripheral blood, collected in a trial of Ad26.COV2.S vaccine versus placebo. The clonotype originates from a person aged 18-65 years who received the Ad26.COV2.S COVID-19 vaccine or a placebo. CDR3 residues: CASSAGLAGVYEQYF. CDR3 DNA sequence: TGTGCCAGCAGCGCGGGACTAGCGGGGGTCTACGAGCAGTACTTC.